This is a list of T cell receptor beta chains from one sample in a study of beta chain features in type 1 diabetes. Libraries were prepared by immunoSEQ multiplex PCR; TCRdb keeps only in-frame clonotypes and omits some of them. The top ten hold around 0.0099% of the sample, which has under 400,000 clones, approximately 12% seen once. The sequencing input was naive CD4+ T cells from blood. Receptors were obtained from a young woman with type 1 diabetes. The CDR3 runs from the conserved cysteine through the conserved F or W. D genes are given only for firm matches. Size values are once, few and many counts, or a class for expanded clones, and some rows have none.

V	D	size	J	DNA	CDR3
TRBV5-4	TRBD2	NA	TRBJ2-2	TGTGCCAGCAGCTGGAGGGCCCTAGCGGGAGCACCCGGGGAGCTGTTTTTT	CASSWRALAGAPGELFF
TRBV29-1	NA	few	TRBJ2-3	TGCAGCTTTGGGGCTACCCTCACAGATACGCAGTATTTT	CSFGATLTDTQYF
TRBV6-5	TRBD1	NA	TRBJ1-2	TGTGCCAGCAGTTATGACAGGGGGCATGGCTACACCTTC	CASSYDRGHGYTF
TRBV19	NA	few	TRBJ1-1	TGTGCCAGTAGTCCCAACATTGAAGCTTTCTTT	CASSPNIEAFF
TRBV30	NA	few	TRBJ2-1	TGTGCCCCCCGGACGGAGGCTTACGAGCAGTTCTTC	CAPRTEAYEQFF
TRBV20-1	NA	few	TRBJ1-1	TGCAGTGCTAGCGAGCCCCAAACAGCTTTCTTT	CSASEPQTAFF
TRBV4-3	NA	NA	TRBJ1-2	TGCGCCAGCAGCCAAGAACAAATCCCCTATGGCTACACCTTC	CASSQEQIPYGYTF
TRBV7-9	TRBD1	NA	TRBJ2-7	TGTGCCAGCAGCCCTGGGACAGTCTACGAGCAGTACTTC	CASSPGTVYEQYF
TRBV5-1	TRBD1	NA	TRBJ2-3	TGCGCCAGCAGCTTGGCCCCAGGGGGCGCAGATACGCAGTATTTT	CASSLAPGGADTQYF
TRBV2	NA	few	TRBJ1-5	TGTGCCAGCGTCGAACAGTCTAGCAATCAGCCCCAGCATTTT	CASVEQSSNQPQHF
TRBV18	TRBD2	NA	TRBJ2-5	TGTGCCAGCTCTCGCGGGGGGACGGGAGAGACCCAGTACTTC	CASSRGGTGETQYF
TRBV6-5	NA	NA	TRBJ2-5	TGTGCCAGCAGTTACTCTGAGGGATGGGAGACCCAGTACTTC	CASSYSEGWETQYF
TRBV20-1	TRBD1	NA	TRBJ2-1	TGCAGGGGGGTACAGGGGAATGAGCAGTTCTTC	CRGVQGNEQFF
TRBV9	TRBD1	few	TRBJ1-2	TGTGCCAGCAGCGCCCGGGACAGCCGTGGCTACACCTTC	CASSARDSRGYTF